The 31 T cell receptor beta chains in this list originate from one sample, sequenced in a study of cytomegalovirus exposure and HLA in healthy donors. Sequencing used immunoSEQ multiplex PCR; TCRdb keeps in-frame clones, though not all of them. The table records about 65,000 clones, approximately 90% of them present only once. The sample consisted of PBMCs. Every receptor here comes from a young woman in good health and CMV-seronegative.

V usage is TRBV2 and J usage is TRBJ2-2; TRBD2 matches at 12 bases. This CDR3 has 17 residues. Germline V gene data show CDR1 as SNHLY and CDR2 as FYNNEI. V was clipped by 6 bases and J by 0 bases; unmatched bases: 5. The CDR3: CASSRLAGGTNTGELFF. The CDR3, as DNA: TGTGCCAGCAGCAGGCTAGCGGGGGGGACGAACACCGGGGAGCTGTTTTTT.

The CDR3 is CASSETTGKNYGYTF. The CDR3 DNA is TGTGCCAGCAGCGAGACGACAGGGAAGAACTATGGCTACACCTTC. The gene calls are TRBV16 and TRBJ1-2; 7 bases align to TRBD1. V shed 5 bases and J 2 bases; nucleotides not matched to a gene: 8. CDR1 is KGHSY and CDR2 is FQNENV in the germline V gene. The CDR3 contains 15 residues.

The rearrangement joins TRBV19 to TRBJ1-5; weak D call: TRBD1 (6 bases). The V gene's germline CDR1 is LNHDA and CDR2 SQIVND (reference sequence). Trimming left V 3 bases short and J 2 bases short, with 14 bases between. CDR3 length: 16 amino acids. CDR3 amino acids: CASSMDTGRGNQPQHF. Written as DNA, the CDR3 is TGTGCCAGTAGTATGGACACAGGGAGAGGCAATCAGCCCCAGCATTTT.

The rearrangement uses TRBV4-1 and TRBJ1-4, with TRBD1 matching 11 bases. With V trimmed by 0 bases and J by 7 bases, 4 bases remained unmatched. The CDR3 runs 16 residues. The germline V gene has CDR1 MGHRA and CDR2 YSYEKL. CDR3 nucleotide sequence: TGCGCCAGCAGCCAAGAGGAGGGACAGGGGGGTGAAAAACTGTTTTTT. Protein sequence: CASSQEEGQGGEKLFF.

The genes are TRBV7-9 and TRBJ1-4; TRBD1 matches 7 bases. The CDR3 is 17 amino acids. Germline lookup yields CDR1 SEHNR and CDR2 FQNEAQ (reference sequence). J gave up 2 bases and V 1 base, and 7 bases lay outside the gene matches. DNA for the CDR3: TGTGCCAGCAGCTTAGGGGTCAGGGGGTCGACTAATGAAAAACTGTTTTTT. It yields the protein CASSLGVRGSTNEKLFF. Full variable domain (rest looked up from reference TRBV7-9 and TRBJ1-4): DTGVSQNPRHKITKRGQNVTFRCDPISEHNRLYWYRQTLGQGPEFLTYFQNEAQLEKSRLLSDRFSAERPKGSFSTLEIQRTEQGDSAMYLCASSLGVRGSTNEKLFFGSGTQLSVL.

Only one count was recorded for this clone. V gene TRBV2 combines with J gene TRBJ1-1; weak D call: TRBD1 (6 bases). CDR3 size: 12 residues. The V gene's germline CDR1 is SNHLY and CDR2 FYNNEI. Trimming shortened V by 6 bases and J by 9 bases, and 14 bases separated the two germline ends. DNA for the CDR3: TGTGCCAGCAGAGGGGGAAGGGGTAAAGCTTTCTTT. Its translation is CASRGGRGKAFF.

CDR3 in amino acids: CASRARGSNYGYTF. The CDR3 region has the DNA TGTGCCAGTAGGGCCCGGGGGTCTAACTATGGCTACACCTTC. This chain uses TRBV19 with TRBJ1-2; D is perhaps TRBD1 (5 bases). Germline V gene sequence: CDR1 LNHDA, CDR2 SQIVND (reference sequence). The length of the CDR3 is 14 residues. The V and J ends lost 6 bases and 0 bases respectively, with 11 bases between them.

V is TRBV4-2 and J is TRBJ2-5, with TRBD1 matching over 12 bases. The V and J ends lost 4 bases and 1 base, in that order; junction bases with no gene match: 4. There are 16 residues in the CDR3. Germline CDR1 reads LGHNA; CDR2 reads YNFKEQ. The CDR3 region is CASSPPGQGAQETQYF. In nucleotides, the CDR3 is TGTGCCAGCAGCCCCCCGGGACAGGGGGCCCAAGAGACCCAGTACTTC.

The chain employs TRBV27 and TRBJ2-2; maybe TRBD2 (5 bases). CDR1 is MNHEY and CDR2 is SMNVEV in the germline V gene (reference sequence). CDR3 size: 16 residues. V was cut by 6 bases and J by 3 bases, with 17 bases left in between. The CDR3 DNA reads as TGTGCCAGCAGGGGTATCAGAGCGGCTCACACCGGGGAGCTGTTTTTT. Translation: CASRGIRAAHTGELFF.

The rearrangement links TRBV6-5 to TRBJ1-4; no clear D gene. This CDR3 region has 15 residues. The germline CDR1 and CDR2 sequences are MNHEY and SVGAGI. Trimming stripped 2 bases from V and 3 bases from J, with 10 bases between. CDR3 amino acids: CASSYIGRPNEKLFF. The DNA of the CDR3 is TGTGCCAGCAGTTACATCGGCAGGCCTAATGAAAAACTGTTTTTT.

The V and J genes are TRBV2 and TRBJ1-3; D might be TRBD1 (5 bases). CDR3 length: 15 amino acids. V lost 3 bases to trimming and J lost 0 bases, with 9 bases between them. Germline V gene data show CDR1 as SNHLY and CDR2 as FYNNEI. The CDR3 reads CASSEGQASGNTIYF. The CDR3 DNA sequence: TGTGCCAGCAGTGAGGGGCAAGCCTCTGGAAACACCATATATTTT.

This chain uses TRBV7-9 with TRBJ1-1, with a tentative D call TRBD1 (6 bases). The CDR3 length is 12 residues. CDR1 and CDR2 (germline): SEHNR, FQNEAQ (reference sequence). V shed 9 bases and J shed 4 bases, with 12 bases lying between them. Written as DNA, the CDR3 is TGTGCCAGAAGGGGGGGAATCACTGAAGCTTTCTTT. As protein: CARRGGITEAFF.

The rearrangement uses TRBV20-1 and TRBJ1-1; no reliable D call. The CDR3 spans 9 residues. Between the trimmed V and J ends, which lost 6 bases and 8 bases, there was a span of 7 bases. Germline CDR1 reads DFQATT; CDR2 reads SNEGSKA (reference sequence). CDR3 in DNA: TGCAGTGCGCCACGGGAAGCTTTCTTT. It yields the protein CSAPREAFF.

The chain carries TRBV28 and TRBJ1-6; no clear D gene. The length of the CDR3 is 13 residues. Germline V gene lookup returns CDR1 MDHEN and CDR2 SYDVKM. Trimming removed 7 bases from V and 9 bases from J, with 13 bases in between. The CDR3 protein is CASIDTLSSPLHF. In DNA form, the CDR3 reads TGTGCCAGCATCGACACCCTGAGTTCACCCCTCCACTTT.

This sequence joins TRBV6-5 and TRBJ1-1; the D is unclear. The CDR3 sequence is 13 residues long. The germline V gene encodes CDR1 MNHEY and CDR2 SVGAGI. V was shortened by 3 bases and J by 4 bases, with 9 bases between the two germline ends. This CDR3 reads CASSYFGGTEAFF. DNA for the CDR3: TGTGCCAGCAGTTATTTTGGAGGCACTGAAGCTTTCTTT.

The chain has TRBV6-5 and TRBJ2-2; TRBD2 matches 7 bases. The CDR3 consists of 14 residues. Germline CDR1 MNHEY, CDR2 SVGAGI. Trimming removed 2 bases from V and 6 bases from J; junction bases left unmatched: 3. The chain's CDR3 is CASSYGEGSGELFF. The CDR3 DNA is TGTGCCAGCAGTTACGGGGAGGGTTCCGGGGAGCTGTTTTTT.

This chain connects TRBV4-1 to TRBJ2-3; TRBD2 matches at 8 bases. Trimming cost V 1 base and J 9 bases; bases outside gene matches: 15. Germline CDR1 MGHRA, CDR2 YSYEKL. The CDR3 runs 17 residues. CDR3 coding DNA: TGCGCCAGCAGCCAAGCCCGGGACGGGAGGGACATGGGGACGCAGTATTTT. Protein: CASSQARDGRDMGTQYF.

V and J are TRBV7-9 and TRBJ1-3, with D uncertain. V dropped 4 bases and J dropped 0 bases, with 10 bases sitting between them. Germline V gene data show CDR1 as SEHNR and CDR2 as FQNEAQ (reference sequence). The CDR3 totals 15 residues. The CDR3 region has the DNA TGTGCCAGCAGCTGGACTGCCAGCTCTGGAAACACCATATATTTT. Its translation is CASSWTASSGNTIYF.

This rearrangement joins TRBV4-2 to TRBJ2-7; TRBD2 agrees at 8 bases. The junction had 9 bases not matched to a gene; V was cut back by 0 bases and J by 5 bases. Germline loops: CDR1 LGHNA, CDR2 YNFKEQ. This CDR3 is built from 16 residues. This chain's CDR3 is CASSQDGGGGYDEQYF. CDR3 coding DNA: TGTGCCAGCAGCCAAGATGGGGGCGGGGGGTACGACGAGCAGTACTTC.

V usage is TRBV5-5 and J usage is TRBJ1-3; the D is unclear. Germline V gene data show CDR1 as SGHKS and CDR2 as YYEKEE (reference sequence). Trimming took 4 bases from V and 2 from J, leaving 16 bases between them. The CDR3 is made up of 16 amino acids. For the CDR3, the DNA is TGTGCCAGCAGCCCGGATGCGGGGAGCACTGGAAACACCATATATTTT. It codes for CASSPDAGSTGNTIYF.

The chain is built from TRBV27 and TRBJ2-5; 9 positions agree with TRBD1. V lost 0 bases and J lost 5; bases outside the gene matches: 7. Germline V gene data show CDR1 as MNHEY and CDR2 as SMNVEV (reference sequence). The CDR3 is 16 residues long. The CDR3 DNA reads TGTGCCAGCAGTTTATCGCGGACAGGGGAATGGGAGACCCAGTACTTC. Translated: CASSLSRTGEWETQYF.

The chain has TRBV7-6 and TRBJ2-5, with unresolved D. This CDR3 spans 17 amino acids. The germline CDR1 and CDR2 sequences are SGHVS and FNYEAQ. Trimming removed 2 bases from V and 0 bases from J, with 16 bases in between. The CDR3 reads CASSLLVRTTYQETQYF. The CDR3 DNA reads as TGTGCCAGCAGCTTATTAGTTCGAACTACGTACCAAGAGACCCAGTACTTC.

The chain uses TRBV20-1 and TRBJ2-1; D not certain. The CDR3 sequence is 11 residues long. Trimming left V 0 bases short and J 13 bases short, with 10 bases between. The germline V gene encodes CDR1 DFQATT and CDR2 SNEGSKA (reference sequence). Here the CDR3 DNA reads TGCAGTGCTAGAGAGGCTCCTTACCAGTTCTTC. Its translation: CSAREAPYQFF.

The gene calls are TRBV27 and TRBJ2-3, with a weak D call TRBD1 (6 bases). The germline gives CDR1 MNHEY, CDR2 SMNVEV (reference sequence). The V end lost 6 bases, the J end lost 2 bases, and 18 bases lay between the germline ends. The length of the CDR3 is 16 residues. The DNA for the CDR3 is TGTGCCAGCAGCCCAGGGGCCGGCGACTTCACAGATACGCAGTATTTT. Translated: CASSPGAGDFTDTQYF.

The rearrangement joins TRBV4-2 to TRBJ1-1, with a possible D match to TRBD1 (5 bases). Germline V CDR1 and CDR2: LGHNA, YNFKEQ. CDR3 length: 13 residues. Deletions cut 4 bases from V and 2 bases from J, with 8 bases between. The CDR3 bases are TGTGCCAGCAGCCTGACAGAAAACACTGAAGCTTTCTTT. It encodes CASSLTENTEAFF.

The rearrangement uses TRBV15 and TRBJ2-5; 11 bases fit TRBD2. Per the germline V gene, CDR1 is LNHNV and CDR2 is YYDKDF (reference sequence). This CDR3 has 14 residues. Trimming took 3 bases from V and 13 from J; bases not matched to a gene: 10. The CDR3 nucleotides are TGTGCCACCAGCAGCGGGACTAGCGGCGCTAAGTGGTACTTC. This encodes CATSSGTSGAKWYF.

The genes are TRBV27 and TRBJ1-2; the match to TRBD1 covers 7 bases. The CDR3 length is 14 residues. The V segment lost 10 bases and the J segment 3 bases; nucleotides outside the gene matches: 11. CDR1 is MNHEY, CDR2 SMNVEV, per germline (reference sequence). CDR3 bases: TGTGCCACCCCGGGGACAGAGGACTACTATGGCTACACCTTC. It is translated as CATPGTEDYYGYTF.

This clone was seen a few times. The chain has TRBV7-2 and TRBJ2-5; D might be TRBD1 (6 bases). The V end was cut by 5 bases, the J end by 3 bases, with 13 bases between. CDR1 is SGHTA, CDR2 FQGNSA, per germline. This CDR3 contains 14 residues. The CDR3 region has the DNA TGTGCCAGCAGCCGAGGGGGAGCCAAAGAGACCCAGTACTTC. Protein sequence: CASSRGGAKETQYF.

V is TRBV29-1 and J is TRBJ1-2; 8 nucleotides line up with TRBD1. CDR1 SQVTM and CDR2 ANQGSEA come from the germline V gene. With V trimmed by 5 bases and J by 4 bases, 6 bases remained unmatched. The CDR3 is made up of 13 amino acids. Written as DNA, the CDR3 is TGCAGCGTTCCCTGGACAGGGCCCTATGGCTACACCTTC. Translation: CSVPWTGPYGYTF.

V and J are TRBV4-1 and TRBJ1-2; D remains unclear. V gave up 3 bases and J gave up 6 bases, with 17 bases separating them. The germline gives CDR1 MGHRA, CDR2 YSYEKL. The CDR3 is 15 residues long. The CDR3 loop is CASSHLLKRVNGYTF. The CDR3 coding sequence is TGCGCCAGCAGCCACCTACTTAAGCGGGTTAATGGCTACACCTTC.

The rearrangement links TRBV28 to TRBJ1-2; TRBD1 is a possible D gene (6 bases). The germline V gene has CDR1 MDHEN and CDR2 SYDVKM. The CDR3 loop spans 15 amino acids. Trimming left V 3 bases short and J 1 base short, with 12 bases between. The CDR3 coding sequence is TGTGCCAGCAGTTTCATACAGGGAGTTAACTATGGCTACACCTTC. It specifies CASSFIQGVNYGYTF.